These 8 T cell receptor beta chains came from one sample sequenced in a study of CD8 T cells in ankylosing spondylitis (TCRdb year 2017). Library method: 5' RACE. Reads for this sample came from an Illumina HiSeq 2500. TCRdb passed the public sequencing reads through fastp at Q25 and MiXCR, retaining productive beta sequences. Each CDR3 protein appears once, grouped with its most common genes and DNA. The sample table shows around 180,000 distinct CDR3 sequences, and 13% are seen once. 9.5% to 12% of the sample belongs to the ten largest clones. Sequencing input: blood, either unsorted or a sorted T cell fraction (not recorded which). These receptors all come from a female donor with ankylosing spondylitis or in good health (not recorded which).

This clonotype was counted at least ten times. The chain links TRBV20-1 to TRBJ1-2; tentatively, D is TRBD1 (6 bases). Trimming took off 6 bases at V and 8 bases at J, with 16 bases between the two ends. The length of the CDR3 is 12 residues. In germline, CDR1 is DFQATT, CDR2 SNEGSKA (reference sequence). DNA for the CDR3: TGCAGTGCCCGACAGGTGGCTGGGGGCTACACCTTC. Protein sequence: CSARQVAGGYTF.

This clonotype was observed at least ten times. This sequence joins TRBV10-3 and TRBJ2-1; 14 bases are a match to TRBD2. CDR1 and CDR2 (germline): ENHRY, SYGVKD. V trimming: 1 base; J trimming: 9 bases; junction bases outside the gene matches: 2. This CDR3 has 15 residues. The CDR3 sequence is CAISELTSGRVEQFF. For the CDR3, the DNA is TGTGCCATCAGTGAGTTGACTAGCGGGAGGGTTGAGCAGTTCTTC.

There are many counts of this clonotype. The rearrangement uses TRBV7-2 and TRBJ2-7, with D maybe TRBD2 (6 bases). This CDR3 region has 14 residues. Trimming stripped 1 base from V and 3 bases from J, with 10 bases between. Germline V gives CDR1 SGHTA, CDR2 FQGNSA. In DNA form, the CDR3 reads TGTGCCAGCAGCTTAGATGGGACTCTCTACGAGCAGTACTTC. Its translation is CASSLDGTLYEQYF.

The chain joins TRBV6-2 or TRBV6-3 to TRBJ2-1; 7 positions match TRBD2. This CDR3 contains 14 residues. The V and J ends lost 5 bases and 4 bases, in that order; junction bases with no gene match: 5. Looked up from germline, CDR1 is MNHEY and CDR2 is SVGEGT. The CDR3 reads CASSPGTIYNEQFF. The CDR3, as DNA: TGTGCCAGCAGTCCCGGGACTATTTACAATGAGCAGTTCTTC.

V is TRBV7-9 and J is TRBJ2-7; D remains ambiguous. CDR3 length: 13 amino acids. V dropped 1 base and J dropped 5 bases, with 9 bases sitting between them. In germline, CDR1 is SEHNR, CDR2 FQNEAQ (reference sequence). The CDR3 coding sequence is TGTGCCAGCAGCTTAGACGTCGAGAACGAGCAGTACTTC. The encoded protein is CASSLDVENEQYF.

V is TRBV12-3 or TRBV12-4 and J is TRBJ2-2; 9 bases map to TRBD1. V lost 5 bases to trimming and J lost 4 bases; unmatched junction nucleotides: 5. The CDR3 consists of 15 residues. The CDR3 protein is CASSTRQGGTGELFF. The DNA for the CDR3 is TGTGCCAGCAGTACCCGACAGGGGGGCACCGGGGAGCTGTTTTTT.

The sample holds many counts of this clonotype. The V call is TRBV24-1, the J call TRBJ2-1; 11 bases map to TRBD2. With V trimmed by 1 base and J by 8 bases, 6 bases remained unmatched. Germline V CDR1 and CDR2: KGHDR, SFDVKD. The CDR3 has 16 residues. The chain's CDR3 is CATSDFASGRFDEQFF. Written as DNA, the CDR3 is TGTGCCACCAGTGATTTCGCTAGCGGGAGGTTTGATGAGCAGTTCTTC.

About this clonotype: Being one base from a much bigger clone, this may be a read error. The chain has TRBV29-1 and TRBJ2-2; TRBD2 aligns across 11 bases. The germline V gene encodes CDR1 SQVTM and CDR2 ANQGSEA. The CDR3 runs to 15 residues. CDR3 region: CSVRLAGQVTRELFF. The CDR3 DNA is TGCAGCGTCCGACTAGCGGGACAGGTCACCAGGGAGCTGTTTTTT.